This is a list of T cell receptor beta chains from one sample in a study of cytomegalovirus exposure and HLA in healthy donors. Data came from immunoSEQ multiplex PCR; TCRdb stores just in-frame clones and leaves some out. The sample carries some 170,000 clones, roughly four fifths recorded once. Source material: PBMCs. These receptors originate from a man between 45 and 60 years old in good health and CMV-seropositive. Both conserved end residues are part of each CDR3. Each record gives: V gene, clone size, J gene, D gene, CDR3 DNA, CDR3 protein. The D gene is left open where the match is weak. Not all rows give a size; the values are once, few, many and, for expanded clones, a class.

v_call: TRBV6-7; clone_size: .; j_call: TRBJ2-7; d_call: .; cdr3_nt: TGTGCCAGCAGTGACAGACAGGCTGGATTCAAGGAGCAGTACTTC; cdr3_aa: CASSDRQAGFKEQYF
v_call: TRBV7-8; clone_size: .; j_call: TRBJ1-4; d_call: .; cdr3_nt: TGTGCCAGCAGCTTACCTCGGGAAAAACTGTTTTTT; cdr3_aa: CASSLPREKLFF
v_call: TRBV7-9; clone_size: .; j_call: TRBJ1-4; d_call: TRBD1; cdr3_nt: TGTTCCAGCAGCCGTCCCCGGACAGGGGGTGAAAAACTGTTTTTT; cdr3_aa: CSSSRPRTGGEKLFF
v_call: TRBV5-6; clone_size: .; j_call: TRBJ1-2; d_call: .; cdr3_nt: TGTGCCAGCAGCTTGGGGCGGACTGCCTATGGCTACACCTTC; cdr3_aa: CASSLGRTAYGYTF
v_call: TRBV4-3; clone_size: .; j_call: TRBJ1-1; d_call: .; cdr3_nt: TGCGCCAGCAGCCAAGATCCGGGGATGGGGACTGAAGCTTTCTTT; cdr3_aa: CASSQDPGMGTEAFF
v_call: TRBV5-1; clone_size: .; j_call: TRBJ1-6; d_call: TRBD1; cdr3_nt: TGCGCCAGCAGCTACTCCGGGACAGGGGATTCACCCCTCCACTTT; cdr3_aa: CASSYSGTGDSPLHF
v_call: TRBV2; clone_size: .; j_call: TRBJ2-5; d_call: TRBD2; cdr3_nt: TGTGCCAGCAGCCGGGGGGGAGAGACCCAGTACTTC; cdr3_aa: CASSRGGETQYF
v_call: TRBV23-1; clone_size: few; j_call: TRBJ2-7; d_call: .; cdr3_nt: TGCGCCAGCAGTCAATCGAGTCCCAGGGGCTCATTCACCTACGAGCAGTACTTC; cdr3_aa: CASSQSSPRGSFTYEQYF
v_call: TRBV7-3; clone_size: .; j_call: TRBJ2-2; d_call: .; cdr3_nt: TGTGCCAGCAGCTTAAACAGGAACACCGGGGAGCTGTTTTTT; cdr3_aa: CASSLNRNTGELFF
v_call: TRBV19; clone_size: .; j_call: TRBJ2-1; d_call: .; cdr3_nt: TGTGCCAGTAGTATGAGCCATCAAGGGGGCAATGAGCAGTTCTTC; cdr3_aa: CASSMSHQGGNEQFF
v_call: TRBV7-9; clone_size: .; j_call: TRBJ2-6; d_call: TRBD1; cdr3_nt: TGTGCCAGCAGCTGGACAGGGAACGGGGCCAACGTCCTGACTTTC; cdr3_aa: CASSWTGNGANVLTF
v_call: TRBV27; clone_size: .; j_call: TRBJ2-6; d_call: .; cdr3_nt: TGTGCCAGCAGTTTCCTCGCAGGTAGCTCTGGGGCCAACGTCCTGACTTTC; cdr3_aa: CASSFLAGSSGANVLTF
v_call: TRBV11-2; clone_size: .; j_call: TRBJ2-1; d_call: .; cdr3_nt: TGTGCCAGCAGCTTAGATCTGAGCATCAATGAGCAGTTCTTC; cdr3_aa: CASSLDLSINEQFF
v_call: TRBV15; clone_size: .; j_call: TRBJ1-2; d_call: TRBD1; cdr3_nt: TGTGCCACCAGCAGTAGACAGGGCGCCTATGGCTACACCTTC; cdr3_aa: CATSSRQGAYGYTF
v_call: TRBV7-9; clone_size: once; j_call: TRBJ1-4; d_call: TRBD1; cdr3_nt: TGTGCCAGCAGCTTAGATGGACAGGAATATAAACTGTTTTTT; cdr3_aa: CASSLDGQEYKLFF
v_call: TRBV9; clone_size: few; j_call: TRBJ2-7; d_call: .; cdr3_nt: TGTGCCAGCAGCGTAGGTGGGAGCTCCTACGAGCAGTACTTC; cdr3_aa: CASSVGGSSYEQYF
v_call: TRBV4-2; clone_size: .; j_call: TRBJ2-7; d_call: .; cdr3_nt: TGTGCCAGCAGCCAACCGGGGACCTACGAGCAGTACTTC; cdr3_aa: CASSQPGTYEQYF
v_call: TRBV9; clone_size: .; j_call: TRBJ2-3; d_call: TRBD2; cdr3_nt: TGTGCCAGCAGCGCTACTAGCGGGATGGTCCCAGATACGCAGTATTTT; cdr3_aa: CASSATSGMVPDTQYF
v_call: TRBV10-2; clone_size: once; j_call: TRBJ2-3; d_call: .; cdr3_nt: TGCGCCAGCAGTGACGGCAAGCGCGTTGGAGGCACAGATACGCAGTATTTT; cdr3_aa: CASSDGKRVGGTDTQYF
v_call: TRBV5-1; clone_size: few; j_call: TRBJ1-1; d_call: .; cdr3_nt: TGCGCCAGCAGCACCGGGGGGAACACTGAAGCTTTCTTT; cdr3_aa: CASSTGGNTEAFF
v_call: TRBV28; clone_size: .; j_call: TRBJ1-1; d_call: .; cdr3_nt: TGTGCCAGCTTTCCGACAGGCCTGAACACTGAAGCTTTCTTT; cdr3_aa: CASFPTGLNTEAFF